The 18 T cell receptor beta chains in this list originate from one sample, sequenced in a study of cytomegalovirus exposure and HLA in healthy donors. Amplification used 60 Vbeta primers and 13 Jbeta primers. The data were produced by immunoSEQ multiplex PCR, yet TCRdb's version contains in-frame clones alone and is incomplete. This sample yields around 100,000 clones, of which 70% are seen a single time; roughly 11% belongs to the top ten. Sequencing input: PBMCs. The receptors shown here come from a man in his forties in good health and CMV-seropositive.

CDR3 bases: TGTGCCAGCAGTGACAGGGACGAGCAGTACTTC. Translating gives CASSDRDEQYF. The chain joins TRBV28 to TRBJ2-7; 7 bases are a match to TRBD1. CDR1 is MDHEN and CDR2 is SYDVKM in the germline V gene. V shed 5 bases, J shed 5 bases, and the junction held 0 bases outside the gene matches. The CDR3 loop spans 11 amino acids.

This sequence joins TRBV5-1 and TRBJ1-1; 7 positions agree with TRBD1. After removal of 4 bases from V and 1 base from J, the junction contained 10 bases not matched to a gene. The CDR3 has 16 amino acids. CDR1 SGHRS and CDR2 YFSETQ come from the germline V gene. CDR3 protein: CASSRSGGIANTEAFF. CDR3 sequence (DNA): TGCGCCAGCAGCCGTTCAGGGGGAATAGCGAACACTGAAGCTTTCTTT.

The chain carries TRBV11-2 and TRBJ2-7; D not resolved. The CDR3 has 11 residues. V gave up 3 bases and J gave up 2 bases, with 2 bases separating them. Germline V lookup: CDR1 SGHAT, CDR2 FQNNGV. CDR3 sequence: CASSFTYEQYF. As DNA, the CDR3 is TGTGCCAGCAGCTTCACCTACGAGCAGTACTTC.

The rearrangement links TRBV7-9 to TRBJ1-1, with a possible D match to TRBD1 (6 bases). Per germline, CDR1 SEHNR and CDR2 FQNEAQ (reference sequence). The CDR3 is made up of 14 amino acids. V lost 2 bases and J lost 1, with 8 bases in between. The CDR3 region is CASSLKGGNTEAFF. CDR3 nucleotide sequence: TGTGCCAGCAGCTTAAAAGGGGGGAACACTGAAGCTTTCTTT.

This chain uses TRBV4-1 with TRBJ2-7, with TRBD2 matching over 8 bases. Trimming removed 0 bases from V and 3 bases from J; junction bases left unmatched: 7. The CDR3 contains 16 residues. The V gene's germline CDR1 is MGHRA and CDR2 YSYEKL. The DNA for the CDR3 is TGCGCCAGCAGCCAAGACCCCAGCGGGAGCCACTACGAGCAGTACTTC. It specifies CASSQDPSGSHYEQYF.

This chain uses TRBV2 with TRBJ2-3, with TRBD2 matching over 7 bases. This CDR3 is built from 15 residues. Trimming removed 4 bases from V and 2 bases from J; junction bases left unmatched: 6. The germline CDR1 and CDR2 sequences are SNHLY and FYNNEI. This CDR3 reads CASSVGLEVTDTQYF. The DNA of the CDR3 is TGTGCCAGCAGTGTAGGACTAGAAGTCACAGATACGCAGTATTTT. Drawing the rest from reference TRBV2 and TRBJ2-3, the complete variable domain is EPEVTQTPSHQVTQMGQEVILRCVPISNHLYFYWYRQILGQKVEFLVSFYNNEISEKSEIFDDQFSVERPDGSNFTLKIRSTKLEDSAMYFCASSVGLEVTDTQYFGPGTRLTVL.

The V and J genes are TRBV7-8 and TRBJ2-7; D unresolved. This CDR3 is 12 amino acids long. CDR1 and CDR2 from the germline V gene are SGHVS and FQNEAQ. V shed 5 bases and J shed 7 bases, with 12 bases lying between them. Written as DNA, the CDR3 is TGTGCCAGCAGCCTACCCCAGACAGAGCAGTACGTC. Protein sequence: CASSLPQTEQYV.

This sequence joins TRBV4-1 and TRBJ2-5, with 8 bases aligning to TRBD1. The CDR3 is 15 amino acids. The V and J ends lost 4 bases and 5 bases, in that order; junction bases with no gene match: 9. CDR1 and CDR2 (germline): MGHRA, YSYEKL. This CDR3 is CASSPTGQAEETQYF. The CDR3 region has the DNA TGCGCCAGCAGCCCAACGGGACAGGCTGAGGAGACCCAGTACTTC.

The gene calls are TRBV6-5 and TRBJ1-2; D might be TRBD1 (5 bases). This CDR3 comprises 13 residues. Germline assignment: CDR1 MNHEY and CDR2 SVGAGI. V dropped 5 bases and J dropped 1 base, with 8 bases sitting between them. The CDR3 region has the DNA TGTGCCAGCAGTCCCGACAGTAACTATGGCTACACCTTC. This sequence encodes CASSPDSNYGYTF.

In regard to this clone: Other DNA sequences of this sample code for an identical CDR3. The chain has TRBV27 and TRBJ1-2; D uncertain. The V end lost 2 bases, the J end lost 5 bases, and 9 bases lay between the germline ends. The germline V gene has CDR1 MNHEY and CDR2 SMNVEV (reference sequence). CDR3 size: 13 residues. The chain's CDR3 is CASSLATGYGYTF. CDR3 in DNA: TGTGCCAGCAGTTTAGCCACGGGATATGGCTACACCTTC.

The table lists this clone with a few counts. V usage is TRBV14 and J usage is TRBJ1-1; D is unresolved. Trimming stripped 2 bases from V and 1 base from J, with 5 bases between. The CDR3 has 13 amino acids. Germline V gene data show CDR1 as SGHDN and CDR2 as FVKESK. The CDR3 DNA follows: TGTGCCAGCAGCCAATTCCGGAACACTGAAGCTTTCTTT. This gives the protein CASSQFRNTEAFF.

The gene calls are TRBV29-1 and TRBJ1-6; D unclear. Germline V lookup: CDR1 SQVTM, CDR2 ANQGSEA. The CDR3 contains 13 residues. V lost 5 bases, J lost 5 bases, and 10 bases lay in between. The CDR3 is CSVSTGNNSPLHF. DNA of the CDR3: TGCAGCGTTTCCACGGGGAATAATTCACCCCTCCACTTT.

The chain couples TRBV27 to TRBJ2-7, with 13 bases aligning to TRBD2. This CDR3 region has 16 residues. V trimming: 5 bases; J trimming: 3 bases; junction bases outside the gene matches: 7. Germline V gene sequence: CDR1 MNHEY, CDR2 SMNVEV (reference sequence). The CDR3 is CASSDGTSGTFYEQYV. CDR3 in DNA: TGTGCCAGCAGTGACGGGACTAGCGGGACCTTCTACGAGCAGTACGTC.

CDR3 nucleotides: TGTGCCAGCGGGGACAGGCAAAGGGAAGCTTTCTTT. The encoded protein is CASGDRQREAFF. This sequence joins TRBV6-1 and TRBJ1-1; TRBD1 agrees at 8 bases. Germline loops: CDR1 MNHNS, CDR2 SASEGT. The CDR3 contains 12 residues. The V gene end was trimmed by 8 bases and the J gene end by 8 bases; junction bases not matched to a gene: 7.

The V and J genes are TRBV4-3 and TRBJ2-3, with 7 nucleotides matching TRBD2. Germline-derived CDR1 and CDR2 are LGHNA and YSLEER. This CDR3 contains 16 residues. V trimming: 0 bases; J trimming: 4 bases; junction bases outside the gene matches: 7. CDR3 amino acids: CASSQDWSSGADTQYF. CDR3 DNA sequence: TGCGCCAGCAGCCAAGATTGGTCTAGCGGAGCAGATACGCAGTATTTT.

This clone was observed a handful of times. This likely reflects a read error, since a far larger clone is one base away. This chain uses TRBV6-6 with TRBJ1-5; 7 bases line up with TRBD1. V lost 8 bases, J lost 4 bases, and 11 bases stayed unmatched. Germline values: CDR1 MNHNY, CDR2 SVGAGI (reference sequence). The CDR3 extends over 15 amino acids. CDR3 nucleotide sequence: TGTGCCAGCGCCCTATACCGGGACAGTAATCAGCCCCAGCATTTT. Protein sequence: CASALYRDSNQPQHF.

This clone was picked up one time. The rearrangement joins TRBV7-9 to TRBJ2-1; 13 nucleotides line up with TRBD2. The CDR3 extends over 14 amino acids. The germline gives CDR1 SEHNR, CDR2 FQNEAQ (reference sequence). The V gene end was trimmed by 8 bases and the J gene end by 4 bases; junction bases not matched to a gene: 2. The CDR3 DNA is TGTGCCAGCCGGACTAGCGGGAGTTACAATGAGCAGTTCTTC. This codes for CASRTSGSYNEQFF.

This rearrangement joins TRBV10-3 to TRBJ2-7, with 7 nucleotides matching TRBD2. There are 15 residues in the CDR3. Trimming at V came to 3 bases and at J to 4 bases, leaving 9 bases not matched to a gene. From germline, CDR1 is ENHRY and CDR2 SYGVKD. The CDR3 region has the DNA TGTGCCATCAGTGAATGGAGGGAGGGGAGGTACGAGCAGTACTTC. The encoded protein is CAISEWREGRYEQYF.